This record looks at one TCR beta chain sequence and its context. Enrolled through a virtual design, the participants were between roughly 18 and 100 years of age and came from under 30 US areas. Participants reported their clinical history, and cohort assignment relied on those reports. Donors of Cohort 3 who recovered were those that had two negative PCRs, clearance, or symptom resolution. The germline gives CDR1 LNHDA, CDR2 SQIVND (reference sequence). The V end was cut by 4 bases, the J end by 5 bases, with 12 bases between. The CDR3 is 15 amino acids. Generated by immunoSEQ multiplex PCR, the TCRdb table keeps only in-frame clones and is missing some. This sample has some 430,000 clones; roughly 88% occur once, and the top ten carry more than 0.55%. The sample belongs to a study of blood T cell repertoires in COVID-19.

This chain joins TRBV19 and TRBJ1-6; TRBD1 is a possible D gene (6 bases). The receptor was isolated from a man younger than 35 who had recovered from COVID-19. The sequenced sample consisted of PBMCs or T cells enriched from blood (not recorded which). CDR3 in amino acids: CASSNQGQNNSPLHF. CDR3 DNA sequence: TGTGCCAGTAGTAACCAGGGACAAAATAATTCACCCCTCCACTTT. Full variable domain (missing parts from reference TRBV19 and TRBJ1-6): DGGITQSPKYLFRKEGQNVTLSCEQNLNHDAMYWYRQDPGQGLRLIYYSQIVNDFQKGDIAEGYSVSREKKESFPLTVTSAQKNPTAFYLCASSNQGQNNSPLHFGNGTRLTVT.